Below, one T cell receptor (beta chain) is given with its context. The data are from a study of CD8 T cells in Susac syndrome. The V gene's germline CDR1 is SEHNR and CDR2 FQNEAQ (reference sequence). The CDR3 is made up of 15 amino acids. The V gene lost 0 bases and the J gene lost 5 bases, with 13 bases spanning the gap. The RNA input was about 0.5 to 1 ug, and it was reverse transcribed with random hexamers. The CDR3 of TCR beta was amplified by immunoSEQ multiplex PCR across 54 Vbeta and 13 Jbeta. TCRdb itself ran the immunoSEQ multiplex PCR reads through MiXCR, one entry per CDR3 protein. The sample consists of a few hundred thousand distinct CDR3 sequences, 95% of them appearing once.

The rearrangement uses TRBV7-9 and TRBJ1-2; no firm D call. Sample: CD4+ T cells from PBMCs. The sequence was obtained from a human donor with multiple sclerosis. The CDR3 is CASSLARAAGYGYTF. The CDR3 coding sequence is TGTGCCAGCAGCTTAGCGAGAGCGGCGGGATATGGCTACACCTTC.